The rows below give T cell receptor beta chains drawn from one sample of a study of low-dose radiotherapy and immunotherapy resistance in tumors. TCRdb reprocessed the reads with MiXCR, giving one entry per CDR3 protein. The sample has about 91,000 distinct CDR3 sequences, more than 20% seen once. The sample here was PBMCs, taken after low-dose radiotherapy plus immunotherapy. All receptors come from a female donor with ovarian cancer. Both conserved end residues are part of each CDR3. Clone size is stated in some rows and not others, as once, few, many or a class when expanded.

v_call,j_call,clone_size,cdr3_aa
TRBV7-9,TRBJ2-1,many,CASSPTVQNNEQFF
TRBV16,TRBJ2-1,many,CASSQTRGLDEQFF
TRBV10-3,TRBJ2-3,many,CAIAGGRSTDTQYF
TRBV7-6,TRBJ2-1,many,CASTRMEIQYNEQFF
TRBV20-1,TRBJ1-2,many,CSARDVAGYGYTF
TRBV4-1,TRBJ1-2,many,CASSQDPSGRFRGYTF
TRBV29-1,TRBJ2-3,.,CSVGDRTYHTDTQYF
TRBV7-2,TRBJ2-5,many,CASSLLGALLQETQYF
TRBV20-1,TRBJ2-1,many,CSTRGGPTYNEQFF
TRBV4-3,TRBJ2-5,many,CASSLGNRDKQETQYF
TRBV29-1,TRBJ2-5,many,CSVDRTGGQETQYF
TRBV5-1,TRBJ2-5,many,CASSHGLAGSQETQYF
TRBV4-2,TRBJ2-1,many,CASSQPDRGGLYNEQFF
TRBV27,TRBJ1-2,many,CASSLQGKNYGYTF
TRBV28,TRBJ2-1,many,CASSLWDRSRNEQFF
TRBV19,TRBJ1-3,many,CASSDSSGNTIYF
TRBV7-9,TRBJ1-1,.,CASSLARGTGVMNTEAFF
TRBV20-1,TRBJ1-4,many,CSATSPGGEKLFF
TRBV2,TRBJ1-2,.,CASSGEGIANYGYTF
TRBV19,TRBJ2-5,.,CASRDRGGKTQYF
TRBV7-2,TRBJ2-3,many,CASSRVAGGPSGTDTQYF
TRBV24-1,TRBJ1-3,many,CATSAGMGEAKGNTIYF
TRBV20-1,TRBJ2-3,many,CSASPGTQYF
TRBV13,TRBJ2-1,many,CATSRRQTSYNEQFF
TRBV5-6,TRBJ2-7,many,CASSPMDLPSSYEQYF
TRBV7-2,TRBJ2-3,.,CASSLGLGWEDTQYF
TRBV20-1,TRBJ2-1,many,CSAQEGSSYNEQFF
TRBV27,TRBJ1-5,few,CASSGDVWQPQHF
TRBV27,TRBJ2-7,.,CASSPWRGQGNYEQYF
TRBV11-2,TRBJ2-5,many,CASSSRGETQYF
TRBV2,TRBJ2-3,many,CASSRSTGGTDTQYF
TRBV27,TRBJ2-7,.,CASSFWGNEQYF
TRBV12-3/TRBV12-4,TRBJ2-7,many,CASSLTLPGYEQYF
TRBV7-2,TRBJ2-2,few,CASFPALAGPNTGELFF
TRBV5-1,TRBJ2-1,many,CASSLGLPNEQFF
TRBV5-6,TRBJ1-2,many,CASSPSGADYGYTF
TRBV7-9,TRBJ1-1,many,CASSFMGPNTEAFF
TRBV6-6,TRBJ1-2,many,CASSYTGQTYGYTF
TRBV30,TRBJ1-3,.,CAWDTGTGGNTIYF
TRBV5-1,TRBJ2-7,many,CASSFGGSPYEQYF
TRBV27,TRBJ1-5,many,CASRGTGGFQPQHF
TRBV7-2,TRBJ2-1,many,CASSLGRTYNEQFF
TRBV19,TRBJ2-7,.,CASSSGAGNYEQYF
TRBV29-1,TRBJ2-7,many,CSVEGGQGDYEQYF
TRBV20-1,TRBJ1-1,.,CSARVRLGGITEAFF
TRBV2,TRBJ2-1,many,CASSEGGLADYNEQFF
TRBV10-3,TRBJ1-5,many,CAISESGYSNQPQHF
TRBV6-2/TRBV6-3,TRBJ2-7,many,CASRKQGNTYEQYF
TRBV12-3/TRBV12-4,TRBJ2-2,many,CASSLARGGSASGSHGELFF
TRBV13,TRBJ2-7,.,CASSDGTGSYEQYF
TRBV20-1,TRBJ1-6,many,CSARGQGDSYNSPLHF
TRBV29-1,TRBJ2-7,many,CSVEGVAGAMNLYEQYF
TRBV12-3/TRBV12-4,TRBJ1-2,few,CASRLQGGYGYTF
TRBV3-1,TRBJ2-7,many,CASSQTGTGGDEQYF
TRBV4-3,TRBJ1-1,many,CASSQEHRSTEAFF
TRBV4-2,TRBJ1-2,.,CASSQSTGQGVGYTF
TRBV13,TRBJ2-7,many,CASSGRDRAAYEQYF
TRBV7-9,TRBJ2-5,many,CASSLLAGEETQYF
TRBV12-3/TRBV12-4,TRBJ2-3,many,CASSKEGSTDTQYF
TRBV7-3,TRBJ2-5,many,CASSSGTEETQYF